The rows below give T cell receptor beta chains drawn from one sample of a study of T cell responses to AZD1222 COVID-19 vaccine. TCRdb's copy holds only in-frame clones and misses some; the assay was immunoSEQ multiplex PCR. The table shows some 180,000 clones, with more than 80% occurring only once. Sequencing was performed on peripheral blood, taken on day 0 of AZD1222 vaccination. Receptor source: an adult in good health. Each CDR3 is given without its conserved first and last residue.

v_call cdr3_length cdr3_aa
TRBV3-1/TRBV3-2 12 ASSAASRVHEQY
TRBV6-1 15 ASSAGGGGPRQETQY
TRBV7-9 14 ASSPGRKGANEKLF
TRBV29-1 11 SAEGQGGYEQY
TRBV6-5 13 ASSPDTGSNQPQH
TRBV4-3 12 ASSRNDRIEKLF
TRBV24-1 11 ATRSPNTGELF
TRBV9 12 ASSPWGGDQPQH
TRBV6-2/TRBV6-3 11 ASSYRYTDTQY
TRBV30 11 AWSLQGFEPQH
TRBV6-2/TRBV6-3 11 ASSEGQNYGYT
TRBV10-3 12 AISEWTDGGEQY
TRBV19 12 ASRQGIAKNIQY
TRBV7-3 13 ASSLSGLGPYEQY
TRBV5-1 11 ASSLASGEWQY
TRBV5-6 14 ASSLSSGRTDEKLF
TRBV7-9 12 ASSLRTVSYEQY
TRBV19 14 ASSTLGTATNEKLF
TRBV3-1/TRBV3-2 16 ASTPPADLVSGDSPLH
TRBV10-3 13 AISSEQGATGELF
TRBV11-2 13 ASSPRGAGVYGYT
TRBV10-3 16 AISESKFGGRGLNEQY
TRBV7-9 12 ASSLVSGWFEQY
TRBV15 11 ATSRDGVDGYT
TRBV4-2 18 ASSQDAGLAGPSSYNEQF
TRBV25-1 14 ASSDRTGGLGYGYT
TRBV4-3 17 ASSQDRAGTGPSHQPQH
TRBV7-2 14 ASSPQWGPSQETQY
TRBV6-5 10 ASGRLPYGYT
TRBV7-9 12 ASSLDGTAYEQY
TRBV29-1 11 SGGLGANYGYT
TRBV19 10 ASSTRGNGYT
TRBV12-3/TRBV12-4 10 ASSLAKNIQY
TRBV19 13 ASSIQEYSNQPQH
TRBV5-4 13 ASTPSGTGGYEQY
TRBV18 13 ASSPPGGIYNEQF
TRBV27 16 ASSLFSDREGGNTEAF
TRBV5-1 11 ASSSGSWETQY
TRBV3-1/TRBV3-2 11 ASSPTRQREQF
TRBV5-1 13 ASSLATGTHSPLH
TRBV5-1 13 ASSPTTGVRYEQY
TRBV28 12 ASSLRGNTDTQY
TRBV28 13 ASSLQLYPPASLH
TRBV28 11 ASSSGQENIQY
TRBV7-9 12 ASSPRLRTDTQY
TRBV4-3 13 ASSQEARGRETQY
TRBV7-2 12 ASRFSRSYDEQY
TRBV21-1 15 ASSKEEGIGLRTEAF
TRBV7-7 13 ASSPQGGANEKLF
TRBV19 15 ASSNTPTGTNTGELF
TRBV3-1/TRBV3-2 14 ASSQERDRANYGYT
TRBV18 13 ASSPELTGNEKLF
TRBV5-1 11 ASSPPGADTQY
TRBV6-1 12 ASSDGGYGYTQY